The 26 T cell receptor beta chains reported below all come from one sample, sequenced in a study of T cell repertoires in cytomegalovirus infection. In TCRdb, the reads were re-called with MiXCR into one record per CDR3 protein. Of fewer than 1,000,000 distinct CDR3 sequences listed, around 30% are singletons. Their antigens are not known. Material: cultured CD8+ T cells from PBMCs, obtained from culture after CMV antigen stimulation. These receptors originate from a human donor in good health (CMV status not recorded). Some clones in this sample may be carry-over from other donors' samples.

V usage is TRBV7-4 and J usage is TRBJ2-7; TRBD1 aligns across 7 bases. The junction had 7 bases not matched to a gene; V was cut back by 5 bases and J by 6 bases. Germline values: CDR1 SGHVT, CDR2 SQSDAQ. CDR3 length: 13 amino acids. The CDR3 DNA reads TGTGCCAGCAGCCCCCCGACAGGGTTCGAGCAGTACGTC. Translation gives CASSPPTGFEQYV.

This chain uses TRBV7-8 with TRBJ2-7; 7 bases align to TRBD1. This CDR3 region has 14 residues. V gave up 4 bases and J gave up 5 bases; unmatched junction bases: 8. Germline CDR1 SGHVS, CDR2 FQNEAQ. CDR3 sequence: CASSSRQGANEQYF. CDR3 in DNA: TGTGCCAGCAGCTCCAGACAGGGCGCGAACGAGCAGTACTTC.

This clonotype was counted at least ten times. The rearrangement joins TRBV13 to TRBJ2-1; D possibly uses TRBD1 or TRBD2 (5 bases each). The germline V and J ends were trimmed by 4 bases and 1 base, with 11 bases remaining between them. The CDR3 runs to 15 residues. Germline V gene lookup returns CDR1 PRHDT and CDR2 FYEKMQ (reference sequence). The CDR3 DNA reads TGTGCCAGCAGCTCAACGGGACGGTCCTACAATGAGCAGTTCTTC. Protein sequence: CASSSTGRSYNEQFF.

CDR3 sequence (DNA): TGTGCCAGCAGTCCACAGGGTTGGGGGGAGCCCCAGCATTTT. Protein product: CASSPQGWGEPQHF. The chain employs TRBV27 and TRBJ1-5; weak D call: TRBD1 (6 bases). This CDR3 region has 14 residues. CDR1 is MNHEY, CDR2 SMNVEV, per germline (reference sequence). The V end was cut by 5 bases, the J end by 8 bases, with 16 bases between.

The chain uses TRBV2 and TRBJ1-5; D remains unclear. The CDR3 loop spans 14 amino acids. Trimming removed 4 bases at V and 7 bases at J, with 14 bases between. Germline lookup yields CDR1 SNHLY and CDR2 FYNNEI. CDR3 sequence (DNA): TGTGCCAGCAGTGGTGGGGAGGGTGGACAGCCCCAGCATTTT. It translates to CASSGGEGGQPQHF.

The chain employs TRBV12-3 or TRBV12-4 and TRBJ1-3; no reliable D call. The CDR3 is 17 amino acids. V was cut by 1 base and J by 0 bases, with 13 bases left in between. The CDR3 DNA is TGTGCCAGCAGTTTAGAATCAGGAAGGGCCTCTGGAAACACCATATATTTT. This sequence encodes CASSLESGRASGNTIYF.

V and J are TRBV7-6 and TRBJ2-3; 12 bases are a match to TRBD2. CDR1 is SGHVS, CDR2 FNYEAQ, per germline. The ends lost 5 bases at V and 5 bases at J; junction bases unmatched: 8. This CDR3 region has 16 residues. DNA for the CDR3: TGTGCCAGCAGCCCCAGACTAGCGGGGGTAGGAGATACGCAGTATTTT. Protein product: CASSPRLAGVGDTQYF.

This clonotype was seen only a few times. The CDR3 coding sequence is TGTGCCAGCAGCGGTACCAACCAAGAGACCCAGTACTTC. Encoded protein: CASSGTNQETQYF. The chain uses TRBV27 and TRBJ2-5; D uncertain. CDR1 and CDR2 (germline): MNHEY, SMNVEV (reference sequence). V lost 6 bases to trimming and J lost 0 bases, with 8 bases between them. This CDR3 has 13 residues.

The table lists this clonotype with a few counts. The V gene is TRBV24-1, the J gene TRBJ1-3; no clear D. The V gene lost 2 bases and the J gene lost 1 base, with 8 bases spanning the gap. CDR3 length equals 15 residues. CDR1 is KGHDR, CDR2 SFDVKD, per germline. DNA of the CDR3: TGTGCCACCAGTGATTCAAATAAATCTGGAAACACCATATATTTT. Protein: CATSDSNKSGNTIYF.

The CDR3 nucleotides read TGTGCCAGCAGCCCCTCCGGGACTGCCTATGGCTACACCTTC. Its protein is CASSPSGTAYGYTF. The chain couples TRBV9 to TRBJ1-2, with D possibly matching TRBD1 (5 bases). The CDR3 loop spans 14 amino acids. CDR1 is SGDLS, CDR2 YYNGEE, per germline. Trimming removed 4 bases at V and 4 bases at J, with 14 bases between. The entire variable domain, with the rest obtained from reference TRBV9 and TRBJ1-2, is as follows: DSGVTQTPKHLITATGQRVTLRCSPRSGDLSVYWYQQSLDQGLQFLIQYYNGEERAKGNILERFSAQQFPDLHSELNLSSLELGDSALYFCASSPSGTAYGYTFGSGTRLTVV.

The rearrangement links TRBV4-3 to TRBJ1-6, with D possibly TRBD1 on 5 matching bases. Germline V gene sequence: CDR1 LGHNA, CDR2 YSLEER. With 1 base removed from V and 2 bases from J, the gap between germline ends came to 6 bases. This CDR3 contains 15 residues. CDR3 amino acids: CASSQADTYNSPLHF. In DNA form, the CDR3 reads TGCGCCAGCAGCCAAGCGGACACCTATAATTCACCCCTCCACTTT.

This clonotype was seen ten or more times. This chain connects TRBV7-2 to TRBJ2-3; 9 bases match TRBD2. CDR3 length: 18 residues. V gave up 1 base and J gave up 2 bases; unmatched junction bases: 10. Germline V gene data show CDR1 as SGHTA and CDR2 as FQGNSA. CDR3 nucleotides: TGTGCCAGCAGCTTAGGCCCGGGCAGCGGGGGGCCCACAGATACGCAGTATTTT. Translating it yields CASSLGPGSGGPTDTQYF.

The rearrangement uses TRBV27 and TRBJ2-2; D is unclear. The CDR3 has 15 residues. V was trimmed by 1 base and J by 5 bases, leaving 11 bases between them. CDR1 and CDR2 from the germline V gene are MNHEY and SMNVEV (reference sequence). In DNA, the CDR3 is TGTGCCAGCAGTTTATTGGTAGCCCGGACCGGGGAGCTGTTTTTT. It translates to CASSLLVARTGELFF.

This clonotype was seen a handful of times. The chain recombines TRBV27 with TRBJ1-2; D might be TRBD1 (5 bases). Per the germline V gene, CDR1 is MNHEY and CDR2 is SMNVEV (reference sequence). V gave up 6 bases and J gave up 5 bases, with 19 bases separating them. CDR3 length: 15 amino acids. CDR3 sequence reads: CASREVVGDTYGYTF. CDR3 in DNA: TGTGCCAGCAGAGAGGTAGTGGGGGATACTTATGGCTACACCTTC.

CDR3 loop: CASSEGTGNRLNPEAFF. The CDR3 bases are TGTGCCAGCAGTGAGGGGACAGGTAATCGGCTTAACCCTGAAGCTTTCTTT. The chain uses TRBV2 and TRBJ1-1; 8 bases map to TRBD1. Trimming removed 3 bases from V and 6 bases from J; junction bases left unmatched: 15. The germline V gene has CDR1 SNHLY and CDR2 FYNNEI. The CDR3 has 17 residues.

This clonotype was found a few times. CDR3 region: CASSGTGDKSSYEQYV. The CDR3 DNA reads as TGTGCCAGCAGTGGAACAGGAGACAAAAGCTCCTACGAGCAGTACGTC. The chain links TRBV6-1 to TRBJ2-7; D is possibly TRBD1 (5 bases). The germline CDR1 and CDR2 sequences are MNHNS and SASEGT. CDR3 length: 16 residues. Trimming stripped 4 bases from V and 0 bases from J, with 16 bases between.

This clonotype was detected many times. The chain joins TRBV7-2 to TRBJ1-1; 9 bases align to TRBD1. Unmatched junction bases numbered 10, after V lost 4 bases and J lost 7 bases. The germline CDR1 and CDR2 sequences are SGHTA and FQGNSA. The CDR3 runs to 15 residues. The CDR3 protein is CASSSRDRVFIEAFF. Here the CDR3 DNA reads TGTGCCAGCAGCTCCCGGGACAGGGTTTTTATTGAAGCTTTCTTT.

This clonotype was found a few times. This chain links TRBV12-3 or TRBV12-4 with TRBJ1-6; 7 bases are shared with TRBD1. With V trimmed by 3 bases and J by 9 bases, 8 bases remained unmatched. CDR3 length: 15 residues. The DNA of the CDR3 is TGTGCCAGCAGTTTGGGACAGATCGGCGGTTCACCCCTCCACTTT. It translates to CASSLGQIGGSPLHF.

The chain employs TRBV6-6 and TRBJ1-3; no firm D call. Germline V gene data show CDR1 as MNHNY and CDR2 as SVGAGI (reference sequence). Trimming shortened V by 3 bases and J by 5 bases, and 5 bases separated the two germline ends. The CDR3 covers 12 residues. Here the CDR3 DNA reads TGTGCCAGCAGTTATGACCGAAACACCATATATTTT. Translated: CASSYDRNTIYF.

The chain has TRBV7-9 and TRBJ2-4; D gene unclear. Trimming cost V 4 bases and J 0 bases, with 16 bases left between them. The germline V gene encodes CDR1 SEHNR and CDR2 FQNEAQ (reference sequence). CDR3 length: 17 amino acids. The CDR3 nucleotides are TGTGCCAGCAGCTCCTCGCAGGATAAACTAGCCAAAAACATTCAGTACTTC. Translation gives CASSSSQDKLAKNIQYF.

The CDR3 is CASSPTGGAARLEQYF. The CDR3 region has the DNA TGTGCCAGCAGCCCGACCGGTGGCGCGGCAAGACTCGAGCAGTACTTC. V gene TRBV13 combines with J gene TRBJ2-7; D unclear. The V end lost 5 bases, the J end lost 6 bases, and 23 bases lay between the germline ends. Germline V gives CDR1 PRHDT, CDR2 FYEKMQ (reference sequence). CDR3 length equals 16 residues.

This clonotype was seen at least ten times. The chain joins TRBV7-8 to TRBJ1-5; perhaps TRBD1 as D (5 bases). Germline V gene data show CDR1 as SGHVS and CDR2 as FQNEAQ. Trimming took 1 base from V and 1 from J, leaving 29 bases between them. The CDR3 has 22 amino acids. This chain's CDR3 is CASSLDILAGLPEKLSNQPQHF. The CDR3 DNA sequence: TGTGCCAGCAGCTTAGATATATTAGCGGGACTTCCAGAAAAATTAAGCAATCAGCCCCAGCATTTT. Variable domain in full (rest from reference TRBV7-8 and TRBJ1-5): GAGVSQSPRYKVAKRGQDVALRCDPISGHVSLFWYQQALGQGPEFLTYFQNEAQLDKSGLPSDRFFAERPEGSVSTLKIQRTQQEDSAVYLCASSLDILAGLPEKLSNQPQHFGDGTRLSIL.

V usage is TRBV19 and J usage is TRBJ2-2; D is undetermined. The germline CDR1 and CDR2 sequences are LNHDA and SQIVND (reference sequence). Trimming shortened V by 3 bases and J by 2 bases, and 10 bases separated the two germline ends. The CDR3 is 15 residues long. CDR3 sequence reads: CASSIEVYNTGELFF. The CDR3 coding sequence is TGTGCCAGTAGTATTGAGGTCTACAACACCGGGGAGCTGTTTTTT.

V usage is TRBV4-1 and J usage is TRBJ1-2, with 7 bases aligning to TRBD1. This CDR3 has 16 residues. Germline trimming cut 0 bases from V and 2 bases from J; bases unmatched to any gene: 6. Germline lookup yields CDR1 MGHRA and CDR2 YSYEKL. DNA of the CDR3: TGCGCCAGCAGCCAAGATAAGGGGGCGAGGAACTATGGCTACACCTTC. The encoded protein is CASSQDKGARNYGYTF.

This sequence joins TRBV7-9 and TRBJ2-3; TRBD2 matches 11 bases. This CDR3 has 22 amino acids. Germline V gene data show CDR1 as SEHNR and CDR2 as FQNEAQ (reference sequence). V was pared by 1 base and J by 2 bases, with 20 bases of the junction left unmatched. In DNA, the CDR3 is TGTGCCAGCAGCTTAGATGAGGAGGGGCTAGCGGGGGGCCGCTCCATCACAGATACGCAGTATTTT. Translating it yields CASSLDEEGLAGGRSITDTQYF.

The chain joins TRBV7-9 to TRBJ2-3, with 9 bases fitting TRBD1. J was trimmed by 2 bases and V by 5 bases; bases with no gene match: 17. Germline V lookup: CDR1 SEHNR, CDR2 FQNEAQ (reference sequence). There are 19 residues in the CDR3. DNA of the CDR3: TGTGCCAGCAGCCCTAGGGGGGGCCGGGACAGGGCCCCCACAGATACGCAGTATTTT. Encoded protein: CASSPRGGRDRAPTDTQYF.